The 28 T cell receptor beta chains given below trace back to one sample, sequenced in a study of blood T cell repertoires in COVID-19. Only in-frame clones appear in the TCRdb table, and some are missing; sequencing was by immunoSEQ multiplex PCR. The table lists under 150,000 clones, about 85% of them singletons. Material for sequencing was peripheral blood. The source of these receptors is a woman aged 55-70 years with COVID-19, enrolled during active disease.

CDR3 sequence: CASSLVTPNYGYTF. The CDR3 coding sequence is TGCGCCAGCAGCTTGGTGACACCCAACTATGGCTACACCTTC. This chain uses TRBV5-1 with TRBJ1-2; unclear D gene. The germline V gene encodes CDR1 SGHRS and CDR2 YFSETQ. This CDR3 is 14 amino acids long. Trimming stripped 0 bases from V and 2 bases from J, with 8 bases between.

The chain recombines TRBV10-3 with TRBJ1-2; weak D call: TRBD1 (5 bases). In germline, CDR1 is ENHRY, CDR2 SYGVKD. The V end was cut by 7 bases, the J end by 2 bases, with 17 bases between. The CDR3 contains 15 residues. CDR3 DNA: TGTGCCATCACCCCACAGACGGGGGTAAACTATGGCTACACCTTC. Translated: CAITPQTGVNYGYTF.

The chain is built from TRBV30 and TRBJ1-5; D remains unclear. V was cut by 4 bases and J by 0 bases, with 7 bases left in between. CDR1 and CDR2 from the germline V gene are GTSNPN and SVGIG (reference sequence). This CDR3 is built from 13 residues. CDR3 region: CAWNKYSNQPQHF. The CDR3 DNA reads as TGTGCCTGGAACAAGTATAGCAATCAGCCCCAGCATTTT.

The CDR3 here is CASRGTGGMNTEAFF. DNA for the CDR3: TGTGCCAGCAGGGGGACAGGCGGTATGAACACTGAAGCTTTCTTT. The chain has TRBV27 and TRBJ1-1; TRBD1 matches 8 bases. V lost 6 bases, J lost 0 bases, and 6 bases stayed unmatched. There are 15 residues in the CDR3. Germline loops: CDR1 MNHEY, CDR2 SMNVEV (reference sequence).

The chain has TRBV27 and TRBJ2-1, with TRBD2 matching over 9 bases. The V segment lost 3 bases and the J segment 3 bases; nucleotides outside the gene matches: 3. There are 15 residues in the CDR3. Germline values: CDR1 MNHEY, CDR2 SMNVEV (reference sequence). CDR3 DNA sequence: TGTGCCAGCAGTTTCTCTAGCGGGGACTACAATGAGCAGTTCTTC. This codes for CASSFSSGDYNEQFF.

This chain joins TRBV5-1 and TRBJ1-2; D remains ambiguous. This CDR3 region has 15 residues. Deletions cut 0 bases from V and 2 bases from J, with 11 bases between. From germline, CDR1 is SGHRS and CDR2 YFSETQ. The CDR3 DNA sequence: TGCGCCAGCAGCTTGGAGGCAGGCCTAAACTATGGCTACACCTTC. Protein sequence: CASSLEAGLNYGYTF. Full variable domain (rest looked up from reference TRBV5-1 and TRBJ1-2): KAGVTQTPRYLIKTRGQQVTLSCSPISGHRSVSWYQQTPGQGLQFLFEYFSETQRNKGNFPGRFSGRQFSNSRSEMNVSTLELGDSALYLCASSLEAGLNYGYTFGSGTRLTVV.

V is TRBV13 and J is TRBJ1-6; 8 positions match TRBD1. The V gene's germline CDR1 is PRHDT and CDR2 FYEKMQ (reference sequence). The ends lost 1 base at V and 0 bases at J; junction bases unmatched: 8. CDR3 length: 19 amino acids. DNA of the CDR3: TGTGCCAGCAGCTTAGTGACAGGGGACTTAATCTCCTATAATTCACCCCTCCACTTT. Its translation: CASSLVTGDLISYNSPLHF.

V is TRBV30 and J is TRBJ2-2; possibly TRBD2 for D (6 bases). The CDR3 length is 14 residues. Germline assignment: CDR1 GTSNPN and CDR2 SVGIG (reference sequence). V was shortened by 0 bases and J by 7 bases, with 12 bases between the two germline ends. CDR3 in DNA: TGTGCCTGGAGTGTCCGGCTAGCGAGCGGGGAGCTGTTTTTT. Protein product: CAWSVRLASGELFF.

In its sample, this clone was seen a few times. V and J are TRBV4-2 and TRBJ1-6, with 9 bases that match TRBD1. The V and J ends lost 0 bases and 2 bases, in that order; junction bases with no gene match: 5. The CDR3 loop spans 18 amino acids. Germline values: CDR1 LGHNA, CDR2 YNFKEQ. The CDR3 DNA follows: TGTGCCAGCAGCCAAGATCCGACAGGGGGGACCTATAATTCACCCCTCCACTTT. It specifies CASSQDPTGGTYNSPLHF.

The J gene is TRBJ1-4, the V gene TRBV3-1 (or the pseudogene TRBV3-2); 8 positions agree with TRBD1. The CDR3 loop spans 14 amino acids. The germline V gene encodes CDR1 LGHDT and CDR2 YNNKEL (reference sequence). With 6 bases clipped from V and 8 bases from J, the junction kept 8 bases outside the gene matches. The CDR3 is CASSPQGEDEKLFF. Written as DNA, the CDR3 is TGTGCCAGCAGTCCACAGGGGGAGGACGAAAAACTGTTTTTT.

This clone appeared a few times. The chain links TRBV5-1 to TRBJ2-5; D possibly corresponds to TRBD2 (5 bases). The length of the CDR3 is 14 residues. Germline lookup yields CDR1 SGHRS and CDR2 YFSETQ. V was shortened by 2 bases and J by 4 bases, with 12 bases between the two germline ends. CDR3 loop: CASSLIEGGETQYF. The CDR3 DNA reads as TGCGCCAGCAGCTTAATAGAGGGTGGAGAGACCCAGTACTTC. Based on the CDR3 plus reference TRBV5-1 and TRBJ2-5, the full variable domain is KAGVTQTPRYLIKTRGQQVTLSCSPISGHRSVSWYQQTPGQGLQFLFEYFSETQRNKGNFPGRFSGRQFSNSRSEMNVSTLELGDSALYLCASSLIEGGETQYFGPGTRLLVL.

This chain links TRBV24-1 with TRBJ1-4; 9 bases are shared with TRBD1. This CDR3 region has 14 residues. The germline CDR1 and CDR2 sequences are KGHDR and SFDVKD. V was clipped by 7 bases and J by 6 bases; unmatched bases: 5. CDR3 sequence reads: CATSPGTGYEKLFF. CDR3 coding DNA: TGTGCCACCAGCCCCGGGACAGGGTATGAAAAACTGTTTTTT.

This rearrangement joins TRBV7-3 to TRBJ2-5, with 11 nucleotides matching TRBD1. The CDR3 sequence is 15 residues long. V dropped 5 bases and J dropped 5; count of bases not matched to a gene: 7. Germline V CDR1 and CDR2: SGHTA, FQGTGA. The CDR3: CASSNGQGARETQYF. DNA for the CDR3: TGTGCCAGCAGCAACGGACAGGGGGCGCGGGAGACCCAGTACTTC. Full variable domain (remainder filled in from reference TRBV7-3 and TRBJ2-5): GAGVSQTPSNKVTEKGKYVELRCDPISGHTALYWYRQSLGQGPEFLIYFQGTGAADDSGLPNDRFFAVRPEGSVSTLKIQRTERGDSAVYLCASSNGQGARETQYFGPGTRLLVL.

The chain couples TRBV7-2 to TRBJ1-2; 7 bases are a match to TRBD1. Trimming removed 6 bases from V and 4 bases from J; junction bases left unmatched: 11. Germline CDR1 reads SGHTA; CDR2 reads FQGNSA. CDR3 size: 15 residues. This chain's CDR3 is CASSRPGQVLYGYTF. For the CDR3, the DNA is TGTGCCAGCAGTCGCCCTGGACAGGTGCTCTATGGCTACACCTTC.

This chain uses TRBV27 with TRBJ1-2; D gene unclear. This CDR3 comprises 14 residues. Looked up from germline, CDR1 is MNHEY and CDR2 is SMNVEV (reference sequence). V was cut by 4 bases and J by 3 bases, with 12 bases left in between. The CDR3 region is CASSSLVGDYGYTF. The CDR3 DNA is TGTGCCAGCAGTTCTCTAGTGGGTGACTATGGCTACACCTTC.

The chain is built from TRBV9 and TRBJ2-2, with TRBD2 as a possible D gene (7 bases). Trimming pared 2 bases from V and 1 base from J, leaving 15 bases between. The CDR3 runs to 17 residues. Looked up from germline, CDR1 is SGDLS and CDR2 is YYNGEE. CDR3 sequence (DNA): TGTGCCAGCAGCGTCCAGACAGGCGGGGGGAACACCGGGGAGCTGTTTTTT. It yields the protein CASSVQTGGGNTGELFF. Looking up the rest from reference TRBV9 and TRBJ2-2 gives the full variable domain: DSGVTQTPKHLITATGQRVTLRCSPRSGDLSVYWYQQSLDQGLQFLIQYYNGEERAKGNILERFSAQQFPDLHSELNLSSLELGDSALYFCASSVQTGGGNTGELFFGEGSRLTVL.

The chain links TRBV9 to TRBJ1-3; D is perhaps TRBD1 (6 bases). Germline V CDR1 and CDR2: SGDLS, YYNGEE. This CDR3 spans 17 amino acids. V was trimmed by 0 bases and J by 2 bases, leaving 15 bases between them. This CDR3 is CASSVGGSGGPGNTIYF. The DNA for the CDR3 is TGTGCCAGCAGCGTAGGAGGGTCGGGGGGGCCTGGAAACACCATATATTTT.

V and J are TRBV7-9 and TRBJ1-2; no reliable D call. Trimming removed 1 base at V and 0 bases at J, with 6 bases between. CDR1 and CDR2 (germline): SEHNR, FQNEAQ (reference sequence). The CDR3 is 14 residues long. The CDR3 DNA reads TGTGCCAGCAGCTTAGGGCGGTCTAACTATGGCTACACCTTC. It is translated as CASSLGRSNYGYTF.

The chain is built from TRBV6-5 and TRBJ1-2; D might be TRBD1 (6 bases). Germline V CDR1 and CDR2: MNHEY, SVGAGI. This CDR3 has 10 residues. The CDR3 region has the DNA TGTGCTGCCGGGACATCGGGCTACACCTTC. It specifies CAAGTSGYTF.

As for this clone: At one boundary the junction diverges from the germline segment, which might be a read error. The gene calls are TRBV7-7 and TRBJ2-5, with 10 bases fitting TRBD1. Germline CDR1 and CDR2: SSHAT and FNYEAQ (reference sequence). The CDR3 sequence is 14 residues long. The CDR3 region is CASSSGQGWETQYF. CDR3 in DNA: TGTGCTAGCAGCTCGGGACAGGGGTGGGAGACCCAGTACTTC.

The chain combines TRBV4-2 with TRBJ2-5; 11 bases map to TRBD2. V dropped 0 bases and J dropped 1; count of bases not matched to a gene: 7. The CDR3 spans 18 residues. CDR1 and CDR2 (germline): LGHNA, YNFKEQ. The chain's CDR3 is CASSQEVSGGGTQETQYF. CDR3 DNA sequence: TGTGCCAGCAGCCAAGAGGTTAGCGGGGGGGGAACCCAAGAGACCCAGTACTTC.

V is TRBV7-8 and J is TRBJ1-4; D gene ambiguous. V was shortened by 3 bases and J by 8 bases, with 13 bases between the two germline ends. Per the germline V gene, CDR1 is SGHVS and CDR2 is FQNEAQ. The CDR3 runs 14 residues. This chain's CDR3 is CASSFGGRIEKLFF. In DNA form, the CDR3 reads TGTGCCAGCAGCTTCGGAGGGCGGATAGAAAAACTGTTTTTT.

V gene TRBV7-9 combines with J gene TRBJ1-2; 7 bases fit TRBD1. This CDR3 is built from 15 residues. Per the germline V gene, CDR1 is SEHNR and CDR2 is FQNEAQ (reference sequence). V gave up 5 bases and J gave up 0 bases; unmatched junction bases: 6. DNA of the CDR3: TGTGCCAGCAGCGCCAGGGACAGAGCTAACTATGGCTACACCTTC. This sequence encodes CASSARDRANYGYTF.

The CDR3 bases are TGTGCCAGCAGCCTGCGGACAGATTTTAATGAAAAACTGTTTTTT. Translating it yields CASSLRTDFNEKLFF. This chain links TRBV7-9 with TRBJ1-4; TRBD1 might be the D (6 bases). V shed 5 bases and J shed 4 bases, with 14 bases lying between them. Germline CDR1 and CDR2: SEHNR and FQNEAQ (reference sequence). CDR3 length: 15 residues.

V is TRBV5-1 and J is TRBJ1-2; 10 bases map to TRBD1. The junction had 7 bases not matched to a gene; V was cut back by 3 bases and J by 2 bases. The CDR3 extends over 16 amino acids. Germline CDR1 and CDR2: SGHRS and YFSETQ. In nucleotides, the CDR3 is TGCGCCAGCAGCTCGGACAGGGGGGGATCGAACTATGGCTACACCTTC. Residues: CASSSDRGGSNYGYTF.

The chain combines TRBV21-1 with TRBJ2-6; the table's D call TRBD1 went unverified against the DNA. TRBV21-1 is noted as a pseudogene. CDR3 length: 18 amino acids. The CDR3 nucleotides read TGTGCCAGCAGCGCCCAAGGGGACAGGTTGACAGGGGCCAACGTCCTGACTTTC. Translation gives CASSAQGDRLTGANVLTF.

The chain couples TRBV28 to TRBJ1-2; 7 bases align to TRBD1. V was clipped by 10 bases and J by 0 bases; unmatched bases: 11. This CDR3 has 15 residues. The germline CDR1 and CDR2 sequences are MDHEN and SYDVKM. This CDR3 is CATPRGDSPNYGYTF. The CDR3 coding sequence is TGTGCCACCCCGAGGGGGGACAGCCCTAACTATGGCTACACCTTC.

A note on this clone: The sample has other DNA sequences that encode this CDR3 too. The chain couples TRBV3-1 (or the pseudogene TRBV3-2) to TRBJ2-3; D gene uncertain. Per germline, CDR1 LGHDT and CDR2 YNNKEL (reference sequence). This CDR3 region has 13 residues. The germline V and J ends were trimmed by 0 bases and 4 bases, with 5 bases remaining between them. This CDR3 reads CASSQERADTQYF. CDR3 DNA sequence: TGTGCCAGCAGCCAAGAAAGAGCAGATACGCAGTATTTT.